The next 24 T cell receptor beta chains were all read from a single sample in a study of beta chain features in type 1 diabetes. Findings of the study overall: In all four CD4+ subsets, TCRB CDR3 length was significantly, moderately reduced in type 1 diabetes.

The study reverse transcribed the entire isolated RNA, so it sequenced expressed TCRB transcripts. Here immunoSEQ multiplex PCR was the method, and the copy in TCRdb shows in-frame clones only, minus some. Of 15,000 or so clones listed, under 80% were seen once; the top ten hold roughly 0.77%. These receptors have no known antigen. Sequencing was done on a sample of stem cell memory CD4+ T cells from blood. The receptors originated from a man aged 25 to 45 with type 1 diabetes.

The chain employs TRBV5-6 and TRBJ2-5, with 8 bases matching TRBD2. Germline CDR1 reads SGHDT; CDR2 reads YYEEEE. V lost 1 base to trimming and J lost 6 bases; unmatched junction nucleotides: 5. This CDR3 contains 14 residues. The CDR3 DNA sequence: TGTGCCAGCAGCTTGAGAGCGGGGGAAAAGACCCAGTACTTC. Its translation is CASSLRAGEKTQYF.

The chain employs TRBV10-3 and TRBJ2-1, with TRBD1 identical over 8 bases. V shed 10 bases and J 8 bases; nucleotides not matched to a gene: 13. This CDR3 has 14 residues. Germline V gene lookup returns CDR1 ENHRY and CDR2 SYGVKD. In DNA, the CDR3 is TGTGCCACCCTCTCCGGACAGGGAGGCCATGAGCAGTTCTTC. Its translation: CATLSGQGGHEQFF.

CDR3 sequence: CASGLVLRGGGTDTQYF. The CDR3 DNA reads as TGTGCTAGTGGTTTGGTACTCCGCGGGGGAGGCACAGATACGCAGTATTTT. The chain joins TRBV12-5 to TRBJ2-3; 7 nucleotides match TRBD2. After removal of 0 bases from V and 1 base from J, the junction contained 7 bases not matched to a gene. The CDR3 is 17 amino acids. Germline V lookup: CDR1 LGHNT, CDR2 FRNRAP. Looking up the rest from reference TRBV12-5 and TRBJ2-3 gives the full variable domain: DARVTQTPRHKVTEMGQEVTMRCQPILGHNTVFWYRQTMMQGLELLAYFRNRAPLDDSGMPKDRFSAEMPDATLATLKIQPSEPRDSAVYFCASGLVLRGGGTDTQYFGPGTRLTVL.

V is TRBV10-3 and J is TRBJ2-1; 8 bases are a match to TRBD2. In germline, CDR1 is ENHRY, CDR2 SYGVKD. The CDR3 has 16 residues. With V trimmed by 3 bases and J by 7 bases, 11 bases remained unmatched. The CDR3 bases are TGTGCCATCAGTGACCACCCCGGGGGGGCGGGGAATGAGCAGTTCTTC. The encoded protein is CAISDHPGGAGNEQFF.

The J gene is TRBJ1-2, the V gene TRBV28; the D is unclear. V was clipped by 4 bases and J by 4 bases, with 13 bases between them. Per the germline V gene, CDR1 is MDHEN and CDR2 is SYDVKM. This CDR3 contains 14 residues. The CDR3 sequence is CASSSGQDSYGYTF. For the CDR3, the DNA is TGTGCCAGCAGTTCTGGGCAGGACTCCTATGGCTACACCTTC.

V and J are TRBV29-1 and TRBJ2-1; 9 nucleotides match TRBD2. Losses at the gene ends were 4 bases for V and 8 bases for J; bases not matched to a gene: 18. The CDR3 runs 17 residues. Per the germline V gene, CDR1 is SQVTM and CDR2 is ANQGSEA. CDR3 region: CSVAGWGRRGGRDEQFF. CDR3 nucleotides: TGCAGCGTTGCCGGATGGGGTAGGCGGGGGGGCCGCGATGAGCAGTTCTTC.

A remark on this clone: Germline is not matched at one junction end, which may reflect a read error. V gene TRBV28 combines with J gene TRBJ2-5, with 10 bases aligning to TRBD1. The better agreement between TRBJ2-7 and the DNA end casts doubt on the J call. Looked up from germline, CDR1 is MDHEN and CDR2 is SYDVKM. The CDR3 runs 13 residues. CDR3 amino acids: CGSTGTGESEQYF. As DNA, the CDR3 is TGTGGCAGCACCGGGACAGGGGAATCCGAGCAGTACTTC.

The chain is built from TRBV10-2 and TRBJ2-7, with D maybe TRBD1 (7 bases). Germline V gene sequence: CDR1 WSHSY, CDR2 SAAADI. The V end was cut by 6 bases, the J end by 5 bases, with 17 bases between. This CDR3 contains 14 residues. CDR3 DNA sequence: TGCGCCAGCAGAGAATTAGACAGGGAGGACGAGCAGTACTTC. This translates into CASRELDREDEQYF.

V gene TRBV2 combines with J gene TRBJ1-4; D ambiguous. The V end lost 3 bases, the J end lost 7 bases, and 9 bases lay between the germline ends. Germline V gene data show CDR1 as SNHLY and CDR2 as FYNNEI. The CDR3 runs to 13 residues. The CDR3, as DNA: TGTGCCAGCAGTGAGGGGAGTGGTGAAAAACTGTTTTTT. This codes for CASSEGSGEKLFF.

The chain couples TRBV2 to TRBJ1-5; 8 bases map to TRBD1. The V segment lost 2 bases and the J segment 0 bases; nucleotides outside the gene matches: 6. CDR1 is SNHLY and CDR2 is FYNNEI in the germline V gene. CDR3 length: 17 residues. CDR3 bases: TGTGCCAGCAGTGAACTGGGACAGGTCTATAGCAATCAGCCCCAGCATTTT. Protein product: CASSELGQVYSNQPQHF.

V is TRBV7-9 and J is TRBJ1-2; TRBD1 agrees at 10 bases. J lost 8 bases, V lost 5 bases, and 8 bases had no gene match. Germline CDR1 and CDR2: SEHNR and FQNEAQ (reference sequence). The CDR3 covers 14 residues. In nucleotides, the CDR3 is TGTGCCAGCAGCGCGGGACAGGGGATCGCCGGCTACACCTTC. This sequence encodes CASSAGQGIAGYTF.

The chain has TRBV7-2 and TRBJ2-1; 8 bases match TRBD2. The V segment lost 1 base and the J segment 2 bases; nucleotides outside the gene matches: 4. In germline, CDR1 is SGHTA, CDR2 FQGNSA. The CDR3 is 16 residues long. CDR3 nucleotide sequence: TGTGCCAGCAGCTTAGTGGCAGCGGGGGCCTACAATGAGCAGTTCTTC. Protein sequence: CASSLVAAGAYNEQFF.

The rearrangement links TRBV7-2 to TRBJ2-1, with D tentatively TRBD1 (6 bases). CDR3 length: 15 residues. V was cut by 6 bases and J by 8 bases, with 20 bases left in between. CDR1 is SGHTA and CDR2 is FQGNSA in the germline V gene. The CDR3, as DNA: TGTGCCAGCAGTAAGGGGAAGGGGGATTTCTATGAGCAGTTCTTC. Translation: CASSKGKGDFYEQFF.

The chain links TRBV7-9 to TRBJ1-1; D gene unclear. This CDR3 is 13 amino acids long. Deletions cut 11 bases from V and 1 base from J, with 14 bases between. Germline V CDR1 and CDR2: SEHNR, FQNEAQ (reference sequence). The CDR3 here is CAGQNQWNTEAFF. The CDR3 DNA sequence: TGTGCCGGCCAAAACCAGTGGAACACTGAAGCTTTCTTT.

This clone is a singleton in its sample. The chain has TRBV12-5 and TRBJ1-5, with D possibly being TRBD1 (6 bases). The V end was cut by 2 bases, the J end by 7 bases, with 15 bases between. This CDR3 is 15 amino acids long. CDR1 is LGHNT and CDR2 is FRNRAP in the germline V gene. The CDR3 DNA sequence: TGTGCTAGTGGTTTGTTCGGCCAGGGACAACAGCCCCAGCATTTT. Encoded protein: CASGLFGQGQQPQHF.

The chain recombines TRBV19 with TRBJ2-2; D is perhaps TRBD1 (6 bases). Germline V gene lookup returns CDR1 LNHDA and CDR2 SQIVND (reference sequence). The V gene lost 6 bases and the J gene lost 1 base, with 12 bases spanning the gap. The CDR3 sequence is 15 residues long. The CDR3 nucleotides read TGTGCCAGTAGCACTCGGACAGTGAACACCGGGGAGCTGTTTTTT. Its translation is CASSTRTVNTGELFF.

The J gene is TRBJ1-2, the V gene TRBV14, with 9 nucleotides matching TRBD1. CDR1 and CDR2 (germline): SGHDN, FVKESK. The CDR3 runs 16 residues. Trimming removed 3 bases from V and 4 bases from J; junction bases left unmatched: 9. As DNA, the CDR3 is TGTGCCAGCAGCCATGTTAACAGGGGGCGGACCTATGGCTACACCTTC. Amino acid sequence: CASSHVNRGRTYGYTF.

CDR3 protein: CASSLGLGYNEQFF. CDR3 DNA: TGTGCCAGCAGCTTAGGTCTAGGTTACAATGAGCAGTTCTTC. The chain uses TRBV7-6 and TRBJ2-1; no firm D call. CDR3 length equals 14 residues. V lost 1 base, J lost 4 bases, and 8 bases lay in between. Germline lookup yields CDR1 SGHVS and CDR2 FNYEAQ.

This clone was counted a single time. The chain couples TRBV5-1 to TRBJ1-1; a possible D gene is TRBD1 (6 bases). The CDR3 covers 14 residues. Trimming shortened V by 4 bases and J by 4 bases, and 14 bases separated the two germline ends. In germline, CDR1 is SGHRS, CDR2 YFSETQ. The CDR3 bases are TGCGCCAGCAGCCCAGGGGATGCGGCCACTGAAGCTTTCTTT. Translation: CASSPGDAATEAFF.

The genes are TRBV28 and TRBJ2-1; D gene uncertain. The CDR3 totals 13 residues. V was cut by 3 bases and J by 6 bases, with 9 bases left in between. The V gene's germline CDR1 is MDHEN and CDR2 SYDVKM. This chain's CDR3 is CASSFPLLNEQFF. The CDR3 DNA follows: TGTGCCAGCAGTTTCCCACTACTCAATGAGCAGTTCTTC.

In its sample, this clone was seen once. The chain has TRBV25-1 and TRBJ2-7; D gene uncertain. Germline values: CDR1 MGHDK, CDR2 SYGVNS. This CDR3 comprises 12 residues. V lost 4 bases, J lost 3 bases, and 7 bases lay in between. CDR3 in amino acids: CASSAPDYEQYF. For the CDR3, the DNA is TGTGCCAGCAGTGCGCCAGACTACGAGCAGTACTTC.

The chain couples TRBV7-9 to TRBJ2-3; a possible D gene is TRBD2 (5 bases). This CDR3 contains 13 residues. Trimming stripped 3 bases from V and 10 bases from J, with 14 bases between. Germline CDR1 and CDR2: SEHNR and FQNEAQ (reference sequence). CDR3 nucleotides: TGTGCCAGCAGCTTTCCCCCGGGAAGTGCGCAGTATTTT. As protein: CASSFPPGSAQYF.

This chain joins TRBV6-5 and TRBJ2-5, with a tentative D call TRBD2 (6 bases). The germline gives CDR1 MNHEY, CDR2 SVGAGI. V lost 2 bases to trimming and J lost 11 bases, with 18 bases between them. The CDR3 runs 14 residues. This CDR3 is CASSYPFGTGEQYF. Here the CDR3 DNA reads TGTGCCAGCAGTTACCCGTTCGGAACGGGGGAGCAGTACTTC.

The chain uses TRBV27 and TRBJ1-1; the D is unclear. V lost 6 bases to trimming and J lost 0 bases, with 8 bases between them. Germline V gene lookup returns CDR1 MNHEY and CDR2 SMNVEV (reference sequence). This CDR3 region has 13 residues. The CDR3 spells CASRGPMNTEAFF. The CDR3 DNA reads TGTGCCAGCAGGGGCCCCATGAACACTGAAGCTTTCTTT.